These 23 T cell receptor beta chains were all obtained from the same sample, sequenced in a study of identical twins. Using its own MiXCR run on the 5' RACE reads, TCRdb lists one record per CDR3 protein. The table lists a few hundred thousand distinct CDR3 sequences, roughly 9.9% of them singletons, with more than 2.5% in the top ten. This sample was shared with a second study, whose subject was yellow fever vaccine responses in identical twins.

The specimen sequenced was PBMCs. The receptors shown here come from a young woman in good health.

The chain joins TRBV4-3 to TRBJ2-7; D unresolved. Germline CDR1 reads LGHNA; CDR2 reads YSLEER. Trimming left V 0 bases short and J 0 bases short, with 6 bases between. The CDR3 sequence is 14 residues long. CDR3 sequence reads: CASSQDPTSYEQYF. The CDR3 DNA sequence: TGCGCCAGCAGCCAAGATCCCACCTCCTACGAGCAGTACTTC.

The chain couples TRBV27 to TRBJ2-2; D gene ambiguous. Germline loops: CDR1 MNHEY, CDR2 SMNVEV (reference sequence). Trimming left V 6 bases short and J 2 bases short, with 4 bases between. CDR3 length: 12 residues. The DNA of the CDR3 is TGTGCCAGCAGGCATAACACCGGGGAGCTGTTTTTT. The encoded protein is CASRHNTGELFF.

This clonotype was recorded many times. The chain uses TRBV12-3 or TRBV12-4 and TRBJ2-3; 11 bases are shared with TRBD2. J was trimmed by 4 bases and V by 4 bases; bases with no gene match: 7. The CDR3 consists of 16 residues. CDR3 in DNA: TGTGCCAGCAGTTCGGCTAGCGGGGGGAGGGCAGATACGCAGTATTTT. As protein: CASSSASGGRADTQYF.

This clonotype has only a few counts. The chain is built from TRBV12-5 and TRBJ1-2; D is unclear. This CDR3 comprises 14 residues. Germline CDR1 and CDR2: LGHNT and FRNRAP. Deletions cut 4 bases from V and 6 bases from J, with 15 bases between. The CDR3 region is CASGSVESGDGYTF. CDR3 DNA: TGTGCTAGTGGTTCTGTAGAATCCGGAGATGGCTACACCTTC. The variable domain in full, with the rest retrieved from reference TRBV12-5 and TRBJ1-2, is DARVTQTPRHKVTEMGQEVTMRCQPILGHNTVFWYRQTMMQGLELLAYFRNRAPLDDSGMPKDRFSAEMPDATLATLKIQPSEPRDSAVYFCASGSVESGDGYTFGSGTRLTVV.

The chain uses TRBV3-1 and TRBJ2-1; 11 bases map to TRBD2. Germline V gives CDR1 LGHDT, CDR2 YNNKEL (reference sequence). CDR3 size: 18 residues. V lost 11 bases to trimming and J lost 7 bases; unmatched junction nucleotides: 22. CDR3 loop: CASSQDWGVAGGLNEQFF. CDR3 in DNA: TGTGCCTCCAGCCAAGATTGGGGGGTAGCGGGGGGGCTGAATGAGCAGTTCTTC.

This clonotype was counted ten times or more. J is TRBJ2-7 and V is TRBV7-9; 8 bases are a match to TRBD1. The CDR3 runs 16 residues. V shed 4 bases and J 7 bases; nucleotides not matched to a gene: 15. CDR1 is SEHNR, CDR2 FQNEAQ, per germline (reference sequence). CDR3 amino acids: CASSSQGRDRLWEQYF. In DNA, the CDR3 is TGTGCCAGCAGCTCGCAGGGCCGGGACAGGCTATGGGAGCAGTACTTC.

The sample holds a few counts of this clonotype. This sequence joins TRBV5-1 and TRBJ2-1, with D perhaps matching TRBD1 (6 bases). The CDR3 has 17 amino acids. V gave up 5 bases and J gave up 2 bases, with 20 bases separating them. Germline CDR1 and CDR2: SGHRS and YFSETQ. CDR3 protein: CASSPTFQGGAYNEQFF. The CDR3 DNA reads TGCGCCAGCAGTCCCACATTCCAAGGGGGTGCCTACAATGAGCAGTTCTTC.

This sequence joins TRBV6-4 and TRBJ1-1, with D perhaps TRBD1 (5 bases). The CDR3 covers 15 residues. Per germline, CDR1 MRHNA and CDR2 SNTAGT. V gave up 5 bases and J gave up 5 bases, with 18 bases separating them. CDR3 amino acids: CASSPNGGDGTEAFF. The CDR3 coding sequence is TGTGCCAGCAGTCCCAATGGTGGGGACGGAACTGAAGCTTTCTTT.

This chain connects TRBV9 to TRBJ2-2; TRBD2 agrees at 11 bases. The CDR3 extends over 17 amino acids. Germline values: CDR1 SGDLS, CDR2 YYNGEE. V shed 2 bases and J 4 bases; nucleotides not matched to a gene: 7. The CDR3 DNA follows: TGTGCCAGCAGCGTGGTCCCCGGGACTAGCGGCACCGGGGAGCTGTTTTTT. This encodes CASSVVPGTSGTGELFF. The full variable domain, rest sourced from reference TRBV9 and TRBJ2-2, is DSGVTQTPKHLITATGQRVTLRCSPRSGDLSVYWYQQSLDQGLQFLIQYYNGEERAKGNILERFSAQQFPDLHSELNLSSLELGDSALYFCASSVVPGTSGTGELFFGEGSRLTVL.

The V call is TRBV6-1, the J call TRBJ1-2; perhaps TRBD1 as D (6 bases). This CDR3 has 15 residues. V lost 7 bases, J lost 5 bases, and 20 bases lay in between. Looked up from germline, CDR1 is MNHNS and CDR2 is SASEGT. The CDR3 loop reads CASTPTRGQLYGYTF. CDR3 bases: TGTGCCAGCACCCCTACCCGCGGACAGCTTTATGGCTACACCTTC.

The chain links TRBV4-1 to TRBJ2-7; no clear D. The germline V gene has CDR1 MGHRA and CDR2 YSYEKL. The CDR3 sequence is 15 residues long. V dropped 0 bases and J dropped 5 bases, with 14 bases sitting between them. The CDR3 nucleotides are TGCGCCAGCAGCCAAGAGGCACAAGGGTGGGACGAGCAGTACTTC. Encoded protein: CASSQEAQGWDEQYF.

About this clonotype: One end of the junction varies from germline; a read error may be responsible. The rearrangement links TRBV27 to TRBJ2-7; 8 bases are a match to TRBD1. The CDR3 extends over 13 amino acids. In germline, CDR1 is MNHEY, CDR2 SMNVEV (reference sequence). The CDR3 region has the DNA TGTGACAGCCATCGGACAGGGAACTACGAGCAGTACTTC. This sequence encodes CDSHRTGNYEQYF.

This clonotype was picked up a small number of times. V gene TRBV6-2 or TRBV6-3 combines with J gene TRBJ2-1; either TRBD1 or TRBD2 may supply D (5 bases each). Germline V lookup: CDR1 MNHEY, CDR2 SVGEGT. Trimming pared 5 bases from V and 5 bases from J, leaving 13 bases between. CDR3 size: 14 residues. The CDR3 loop reads CASSAWDRNNEQFF. In DNA form, the CDR3 reads TGTGCCAGCAGTGCGTGGGACCGAAACAATGAGCAGTTCTTC.

Many counts were recorded for this clonotype. The chain has TRBV7-9 and TRBJ2-7; perhaps TRBD2 as D (6 bases). Trimming left V 5 bases short and J 2 bases short, with 13 bases between. The CDR3 runs to 14 residues. Per the germline V gene, CDR1 is SEHNR and CDR2 is FQNEAQ (reference sequence). CDR3 nucleotides: TGTGCCAGCAGCCCGGGACTGTCGCCCTACGAGCAGTACTTC. Translated: CASSPGLSPYEQYF. The entire variable domain, with the rest obtained from reference TRBV7-9 and TRBJ2-7, is as follows: DTGVSQNPRHKITKRGQNVTFRCDPISEHNRLYWYRQTLGQGPEFLTYFQNEAQLEKSRLLSDRFSAERPKGSFSTLEIQRTEQGDSAMYLCASSPGLSPYEQYFGPGTRLTVT.

J is TRBJ2-7 and V is TRBV6-1; D is perhaps TRBD1 (5 bases). The V and J ends lost 6 bases and 3 bases respectively, with 21 bases between them. This CDR3 has 16 residues. Germline CDR1 and CDR2: MNHNS and SASEGT. CDR3 protein: CASSLYRSGINYEQYF. The CDR3 DNA is TGTGCCAGCAGCCTTTACCGGTCAGGGATCAACTACGAGCAGTACTTC.

This clonotype was recorded at least ten times. The chain couples TRBV11-2 to TRBJ2-5; D is unclear. This CDR3 region has 15 residues. The germline CDR1 and CDR2 sequences are SGHAT and FQNNGV. Trimming pared 3 bases from V and 1 base from J, leaving 12 bases between. DNA of the CDR3: TGTGCCAGCAGCTTCTGGCAGAACCCCCAAGAGACCCAGTACTTC. Protein: CASSFWQNPQETQYF.

The genes are TRBV12-3 or TRBV12-4 and TRBJ2-5; no reliable D call. CDR3 length: 14 residues. The V gene lost 6 bases and the J gene lost 1 base, with 12 bases spanning the gap. The CDR3: CASSSRRSQETQYF. The CDR3 DNA reads as TGTGCCAGCAGCTCCCGTAGGAGCCAAGAGACCCAGTACTTC.

This clonotype appeared many times. The rearrangement uses TRBV9 and TRBJ2-5, with D unclear. V was trimmed by 0 bases and J by 1 base, leaving 10 bases between them. The CDR3 totals 15 residues. CDR1 is SGDLS and CDR2 is YYNGEE in the germline V gene. The CDR3 here is CASSVALTAQETQYF. CDR3 nucleotide sequence: TGTGCCAGCAGCGTAGCTCTAACAGCCCAAGAGACCCAGTACTTC.

In its sample, this clonotype was seen a few times. V gene TRBV5-6 combines with J gene TRBJ2-1; perhaps TRBD1 as D (6 bases). Trimming shortened V by 4 bases and J by 12 bases, and 17 bases separated the two germline ends. Germline CDR1 is SGHDT and CDR2 is YYEEEE. The CDR3 runs 13 residues. The CDR3 is CASSPYRVGAQFF. The CDR3 DNA is TGTGCCAGCAGCCCCTACCGCGTGGGGGCGCAGTTCTTC.

This clonotype was seen repeatedly, ten times or more. V gene TRBV4-1 combines with J gene TRBJ2-1, with 8 bases that match TRBD1. Trimming at V came to 5 bases and at J to 7 bases, leaving 7 bases not matched to a gene. This CDR3 region has 14 residues. The germline V gene has CDR1 MGHRA and CDR2 YSYEKL. This CDR3 is CASSSRTGLNEQFF. For the CDR3, the DNA is TGCGCCAGCAGCTCACGGACAGGGCTGAATGAGCAGTTCTTC.

This clonotype was picked up many times. This chain links TRBV5-1 with TRBJ2-1; perhaps TRBD1 as D (6 bases). The CDR3 extends over 14 amino acids. Trimming took off 0 bases at V and 6 bases at J, with 10 bases between the two ends. Germline V gene lookup returns CDR1 SGHRS and CDR2 YFSETQ. CDR3: CASSLEQGSNEQFF. The CDR3 DNA sequence: TGCGCCAGCAGCTTGGAGCAGGGGTCCAATGAGCAGTTCTTC.

This clonotype has ten or more counts. This rearrangement joins TRBV7-9 to TRBJ2-7, with D maybe TRBD1 (6 bases). V lost 2 bases, J lost 1 base, and 9 bases lay in between. CDR3 size: 14 residues. CDR1 is SEHNR, CDR2 FQNEAQ, per germline (reference sequence). CDR3 in DNA: TGTGCCAGCAGCTTAAGGGACAAATCCTACGAGCAGTACTTC. This gives the protein CASSLRDKSYEQYF.

At least ten counts were recorded for this clonotype. V is TRBV5-1 and J is TRBJ2-5; TRBD1 is a possible D gene (6 bases). The germline V gene encodes CDR1 SGHRS and CDR2 YFSETQ. There are 17 residues in the CDR3. Trimming took off 4 bases at V and 1 base at J, with 20 bases between the two ends. CDR3 region: CASSPDRPTIIQETQYF. CDR3 DNA sequence: TGCGCCAGCAGCCCGGACAGACCAACTATAATCCAAGAGACCCAGTACTTC.